This TCR beta chain was obtained from a study of radiotherapy plus CTLA-4 blockade in lung cancer. Turning to the study itself: There were objective responses in roughly 18% of patients, and roughly 32% had disease control. Study observations and caveats: Subsequent to radiotherapy plus ipilimumab, tumor-derived TCR clones underwent expansion in blood.

Those with chemo-refractory metastatic non-small-cell lung cancer were treated with focal radiation combined with CTLA-4 blockade using ipilimumab. Assay: immunoSEQ multiplex PCR; the TCRdb copy retains only in-frame clones and omits some. The sample has around 42,000 clones, 50% to 70% seen once. This clone was recorded a few times. Its antigen is undetermined. This receptor was taken from a human donor with non-small cell lung cancer who had a partial response to radiotherapy plus ipilimumab. The material was peripheral blood, obtained from a patient treated with radiotherapy plus ipilimumab.

CDR3 region: CASSLGTSGIYEQFF. The CDR3 nucleotides read TGTGCCAGCAGCCTCGGGACTAGCGGGATCTATGAGCAGTTCTTC. The chain joins TRBV5-4 to TRBJ2-1; 13 positions match TRBD2. The germline CDR1 and CDR2 sequences are SGHNT and YYREEE (reference sequence). V lost 4 bases to trimming and J lost 8 bases; unmatched junction nucleotides: 6. The CDR3 spans 15 residues.